The rows below give T cell receptor beta chains drawn from one sample of a study of CD8 T cells in Susac syndrome. One entry per CDR3 protein results from TCRdb running MiXCR on the immunoSEQ multiplex PCR reads. The table includes roughly 200,000 distinct CDR3 sequences, more than 85% detected once. The sequenced sample was CD4+ T cells from PBMCs. These receptors all come from a human donor with multiple sclerosis. CDR3s include the opening cysteine and the closing phenylalanine or tryptophan. A D gene is named only where the DNA matches it firmly. Only some rows state a clone size, as once, few, many or a class for expanded clones.

J gene	D gene	clone size	V gene	CDR3 protein	CDR3 DNA
TRBJ1-5	-	-	TRBV27	CASRQLGRSNQPQHF	TGTGCCAGCAGGCAGCTAGGGCGAAGCAATCAGCCCCAGCATTTT
TRBJ2-5	-	-	TRBV14	CASSQRQGGATQYF	TGTGCCAGCAGCCAGAGGCAGGGCGGTGCAACCCAGTACTTC
TRBJ2-5	-	-	TRBV29-1	CSADRGETQYF	TGCAGCGCCGACCGGGGGGAGACCCAGTACTTC
TRBJ2-6	-	-	TRBV25-1	CASSEGGSSGANVLTF	TGTGCCAGCAGTGAGGGGGGCAGCTCTGGGGCCAACGTCCTGACTTTC
TRBJ2-1	-	-	TRBV2	CASSDGLNNEQFF	TGTGCCAGCAGTGATGGACTTAACAATGAGCAGTTCTTC
TRBJ2-1	-	-	TRBV11-2	CASSLRSAVWEQFF	TGTGCCAGCAGCTTACGGTCTGCAGTTTGGGAGCAGTTCTTC
TRBJ2-1	TRBD2	-	TRBV3-1	CASSQERSSGGSYNEQFF	TGTGCCAGCAGCCAAGAGAGGTCTAGCGGGGGATCGTACAATGAGCAGTTCTTC
TRBJ1-2	TRBD1	-	TRBV29-1	CSVGDRVKGGYTF	TGCAGCGTTGGAGACAGGGTCAAGGGTGGCTACACCTTC
TRBJ2-3	TRBD2	-	TRBV10-3	CAISSVKRGARGDTQYF	TGTGCCATCAGTTCTGTGAAGCGGGGAGCCCGAGGAGATACGCAGTATTTT
TRBJ2-7	TRBD1	-	TRBV29-1	CSVGKTGNEQYF	TGCAGCGTTGGCAAGACAGGGAACGAGCAGTACTTC
TRBJ2-4	TRBD2	-	TRBV4-1	CASSPGLAGGNSQNIQYF	TGCGCCAGCAGCCCGGGACTAGCGGGGGGGAATTCCCAAAACATTCAGTACTTC
TRBJ2-7	-	-	TRBV7-2	CASSLSGEQYF	TGTGCCAGCAGCTTGTCCGGCGAGCAGTACTTC
TRBJ1-2	-	-	TRBV20-1	CSAPIRTNYGYTF	TGCAGTGCACCGATTAGGACTAACTATGGCTACACCTTC
TRBJ2-1	-	-	TRBV4-2	CASSPHSREVNEQFF	TGTGCCAGCAGCCCCCATAGCAGGGAAGTAAATGAGCAGTTCTTC
TRBJ2-1	-	-	TRBV20-1	CSGIGPLSSSYNEQFF	TGCAGTGGTATCGGACCTCTCTCGAGCTCCTACAATGAGCAGTTCTTC
TRBJ2-3	-	-	TRBV5-1	CASSFPGSDTQYF	TGCGCCAGCAGCTTTCCAGGGTCAGATACGCAGTATTTT
TRBJ2-7	-	-	TRBV5-4	CASSPGSGDEQYF	TGTGCCAGCAGCCCCGGATCCGGCGACGAGCAGTACTTC
TRBJ1-5	-	-	TRBV5-4	CASSREGLSQPQHF	TGTGCCAGCAGCCGGGAGGGACTCTCTCAGCCCCAGCATTTT
TRBJ1-1	TRBD1	-	TRBV9	CASSVHQGENTEAFF	TGTGCCAGCAGCGTACATCAGGGGGAGAACACTGAAGCTTTCTTT
TRBJ2-3	TRBD2	-	TRBV3-1	CASSVTTSGGSTDTQYF	TGTGCCAGCAGCGTCACGACTAGCGGGGGATCCACAGATACGCAGTATTTT
TRBJ2-3	-	-	TRBV15	CATSREEGGLSTDTQYF	TGTGCCACCAGCAGAGAAGAGGGGGGACTATCGACAGATACGCAGTATTTT
TRBJ2-3	-	-	TRBV29-1	CSVGPTDTQYF	TGCAGCGTTGGACCAACAGATACGCAGTATTTT
TRBJ2-1	-	-	TRBV6-5	CAICRGPYGEQFF	TGTGCCATCTGTCGCGGACCTTATGGTGAGCAGTTCTTC
TRBJ2-4	-	-	TRBV20-1	CSARPGADIQYF	TGCAGTGCTAGGCCGGGGGCGGACATTCAGTACTTC
TRBJ1-5	-	once	TRBV29-1	CSVETGSNQPQHF	TGCAGCGTTGAAACGGGAAGCAATCAGCCCCAGCATTTT
TRBJ1-2	TRBD1	-	TRBV19	CASSATGIGYTF	TGTGCCAGTAGCGCGACAGGGATAGGCTACACCTTC
TRBJ2-3	TRBD2	once	TRBV30	CAQRPGGLGDTQYF	TGTGCCCAACGACCGGGGGGGCTCGGAGATACGCAGTATTTT
TRBJ1-2	TRBD1	-	TRBV3-1	CASRPTGGSGGYTF	TGTGCCAGCAGACCGACAGGGGGATCGGGTGGCTACACCTTC
TRBJ2-7	-	-	TRBV7-9	CASSFQGGSPYEQYF	TGTGCCAGCAGCTTCCAAGGTGGATCTCCCTACGAGCAGTACTTC
TRBJ2-3	-	-	TRBV29-1	CSVGQTPGDTQYF	TGCAGCGTTGGACAGACTCCAGGAGATACGCAGTATTTT
TRBJ2-6	-	-	TRBV7-2	CASSSHSGANVLTF	TGTGCCAGCAGCAGTCACTCTGGGGCCAACGTCCTGACTTTC
TRBJ2-5	-	once	TRBV5-4	CASSLPGTSRETQYF	TGTGCCAGCAGCTTGCCCGGGACATCTCGAGAGACCCAGTACTTC
TRBJ1-6	-	-	TRBV9	CASSASGTEGSLHF	TGTGCCAGCAGCGCATCCGGGACGGAGGGATCCCTCCACTTT
TRBJ1-2	-	-	TRBV20-1	CSARESGQYGYTF	TGCAGTGCTAGAGAATCAGGGCAATATGGCTACACCTTC
TRBJ2-1	-	-	TRBV7-9	CASSSTIEQFF	TGTGCCAGCAGCTCCACTATTGAGCAGTTCTTC